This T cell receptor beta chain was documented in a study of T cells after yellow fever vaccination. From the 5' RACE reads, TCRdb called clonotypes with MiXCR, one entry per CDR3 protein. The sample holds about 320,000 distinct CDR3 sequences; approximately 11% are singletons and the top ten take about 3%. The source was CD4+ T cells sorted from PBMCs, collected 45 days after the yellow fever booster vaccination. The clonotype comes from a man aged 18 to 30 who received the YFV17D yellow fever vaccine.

The CDR3 reads CASSDRYEQYV. CDR3 nucleotides: TGTGCCAGCAGTGACAGGTACGAGCAGTACGTC. The chain carries TRBV6-9 and TRBJ2-7; D is perhaps TRBD1 (6 bases). Trimming left V 5 bases short and J 4 bases short, with 6 bases between. The length of the CDR3 is 11 residues. The germline CDR1 and CDR2 sequences are MNHGY and SVAAGI.